These 22 T cell receptor beta chains were all obtained from the same sample, sequenced in a study of Graves' ophthalmopathy and Graves' hyperthyroidism. RNA transcripts were the template, and TCR beta CDR3 regions were amplified from them. RT-PCR with HTBI primers came first, then second-round multiplex PCR. Using its own MiXCR run on the multiplex PCR reads, TCRdb lists one record per CDR3 protein. The sample contains 350,000 to 400,000 distinct CDR3 sequences, around 16% of which appear only once. The sequenced material came from peripheral blood. These receptors all come from a woman younger than 30 with Graves' ophthalmopathy.

This clonotype has ten or more counts. The rearrangement joins TRBV28 to TRBJ1-6; D uncertain. V was pared by 2 bases and J by 5 bases, with 7 bases between. The germline gives CDR1 MDHEN, CDR2 SYDVKM. CDR3 length equals 14 residues. The chain's CDR3 is CASSLIENNSPLHF. The CDR3 nucleotides are TGTGCCAGCAGTTTAATTGAGAATAATTCACCCCTCCACTTT.

This clonotype was observed many times. The chain joins TRBV6-1 to TRBJ1-6; D might be TRBD1 (6 bases). The CDR3 spans 14 residues. V gave up 7 bases and J gave up 9 bases, with 16 bases separating them. CDR1 MNHNS and CDR2 SASEGT come from the germline V gene. CDR3 coding DNA: TGTGCCAGCACCCAGAGGGGGGGTACTTCACCCCTCCACTTT. Translated: CASTQRGGTSPLHF.

This clonotype has at least ten counts. This sequence joins TRBV28 and TRBJ2-7; possible D gene TRBD1, 5 bases. CDR1 and CDR2 from the germline V gene are MDHEN and SYDVKM. The CDR3 loop spans 14 amino acids. The V and J ends lost 5 bases and 0 bases respectively, with 11 bases between them. The CDR3 bases are TGTGCCAGCAGTACTCAGGGTTTCTCCTACGAGCAGTACTTC. Protein product: CASSTQGFSYEQYF.

This clonotype was picked up many times. This rearrangement joins TRBV7-2 to TRBJ1-1, with 8 positions matching TRBD1. V shed 5 bases, J shed 4 bases, and the junction held 3 bases outside the gene matches. Germline CDR1 reads SGHTA; CDR2 reads FQGNSA. The CDR3 totals 13 residues. CDR3 DNA sequence: TGTGCCAGCAGCGTCACAGGGGGCACTGAAGCTTTCTTT. Translation gives CASSVTGGTEAFF.

This clonotype was counted at least ten times. V and J are TRBV7-3 and TRBJ2-2; TRBD2 agrees at 11 bases. This CDR3 contains 19 residues. Losses at the gene ends were 0 bases for V and 4 bases for J; bases not matched to a gene: 10. Per the germline V gene, CDR1 is SGHTA and CDR2 is FQGTGA. CDR3 residues: CASSLTYVSGRAFTGELFF. The CDR3 DNA is TGTGCCAGCAGCTTAACGTATGTTAGCGGGAGGGCCTTCACCGGGGAGCTGTTTTTT.

This clonotype was seen at least ten times. The chain has TRBV20-1 and TRBJ2-5; 9 bases agree with TRBD1. Losses at the gene ends were 5 bases for V and 5 bases for J; bases not matched to a gene: 12. Germline V lookup: CDR1 DFQATT, CDR2 SNEGSKA (reference sequence). The CDR3 runs 15 residues. The CDR3 DNA follows: TGCAGTGCTGTTGTGAGGGGACAGGGAACGGAGACCCAGTACTTC. Residues: CSAVVRGQGTETQYF.

The sample holds many counts of this clonotype. CDR3 coding DNA: TGTGCCAGCAGTTACTGGATGGGACAGGGCAATCAGCCCCAGCATTTT. Its protein is CASSYWMGQGNQPQHF. The V and J genes are TRBV6-5 and TRBJ1-5, with 8 nucleotides matching TRBD1. The V gene's germline CDR1 is MNHEY and CDR2 SVGAGI. CDR3 length equals 16 residues. Unmatched junction bases numbered 4, after V lost 1 base and J lost 2 bases.

This clonotype appeared many times. CDR3 region: CASRKGTVSYEQYF. The CDR3 DNA is TGTGCCAGCAGGAAAGGGACAGTTTCCTACGAGCAGTACTTC. This sequence joins TRBV6-1 and TRBJ2-7; 7 nucleotides line up with TRBD1. CDR3 length: 14 amino acids. The V gene's germline CDR1 is MNHNS and CDR2 SASEGT. After removal of 6 bases from V and 1 base from J, the junction contained 6 bases not matched to a gene.

This clonotype was seen many times. The rearrangement joins TRBV6-1 to TRBJ1-5; D possibly corresponds to TRBD1 (6 bases). In germline, CDR1 is MNHNS, CDR2 SASEGT. The V end lost 7 bases, the J end lost 10 bases, and 20 bases lay between the germline ends. The length of the CDR3 is 14 residues. The DNA of the CDR3 is TGTGCCAGCACCCCATTAGGGGGAATTCTTCCCCAGCATTTT. Its protein product is CASTPLGGILPQHF.

This clonotype was counted ten times or more. V is TRBV2 and J is TRBJ1-2; D might be TRBD1 (6 bases). CDR3 size: 15 residues. The ends were cut back, 2 bases at V and 4 bases at J, with 14 bases in the middle. In germline, CDR1 is SNHLY, CDR2 FYNNEI. CDR3 in amino acids: CASSETRTAGYGYTF. The CDR3 coding sequence is TGTGCCAGCAGTGAAACCAGGACAGCAGGCTATGGCTACACCTTC.

As DNA, the CDR3 is TGCAGTGCTAGGGACGGTTCTTATAGCAATCAGCCCCAGCATTTT. Encoded protein: CSARDGSYSNQPQHF. V is TRBV20-1 and J is TRBJ1-5; D uncertain. CDR1 is DFQATT, CDR2 SNEGSKA, per germline (reference sequence). The CDR3 runs 15 residues. V lost 3 bases, J lost 0 bases, and 12 bases lay in between.

The genes are TRBV27 and TRBJ1-5, with no clear D. V was cut by 6 bases and J by 4 bases, with 13 bases left in between. Germline lookup yields CDR1 MNHEY and CDR2 SMNVEV (reference sequence). The CDR3 runs 14 residues. CDR3 in amino acids: CASRSTKLNQPQHF. CDR3 in DNA: TGTGCCAGCAGGAGTACAAAACTAAATCAGCCCCAGCATTTT.

This clonotype was seen many times. The chain recombines TRBV5-1 with TRBJ2-5; TRBD1 matches at 8 bases. J was trimmed by 5 bases and V by 4 bases; bases with no gene match: 10. Germline loops: CDR1 SGHRS, CDR2 YFSETQ. The CDR3 is 15 amino acids. This CDR3 reads CASSISLGQGETQYF. CDR3 nucleotides: TGCGCCAGCAGCATCTCCCTCGGACAGGGTGAGACCCAGTACTTC.

Many counts were recorded for this clonotype. The junction departs from the called germline gene at one end, perhaps through a read error. The rearrangement joins TRBV7-9 to TRBJ2-6; D is perhaps TRBD2 (7 bases). The CDR3 consists of 13 residues. Germline-derived CDR1 and CDR2 are SEHNR and FQNEAQ (reference sequence). DNA for the CDR3: TGTGCCAGCAGCTTGGGAGGGGGCAACGTCCTGACTTTC. This gives the protein CASSLGGGNVLTF.

This clonotype has ten or more counts. The J gene is TRBJ2-5, the V gene TRBV6-5; 12 bases fit TRBD2. With 4 bases clipped from V and 2 bases from J, the junction kept 2 bases outside the gene matches. Per the germline V gene, CDR1 is MNHEY and CDR2 is SVGAGI. CDR3 length: 15 amino acids. CDR3: CASSSLAGGQETQYF. In DNA form, the CDR3 reads TGTGCCAGCAGTTCCCTAGCGGGGGGGCAAGAGACCCAGTACTTC.

This clonotype has ten or more counts. The J gene is TRBJ2-7, the V gene TRBV7-2; 9 nucleotides align to TRBD1. CDR1 SGHTA and CDR2 FQGNSA come from the germline V gene. CDR3 length equals 14 residues. V was pared by 5 bases and J by 3 bases, with 5 bases of the junction left unmatched. DNA of the CDR3: TGTGCCAGCAGCGAGCGACAGGGGGTCTACGAGCAGTACTTC. Its translation: CASSERQGVYEQYF.

This clonotype was picked up many times. The chain combines TRBV19 with TRBJ2-6; D is unclear. The CDR3 is 14 residues long. Germline V lookup: CDR1 LNHDA, CDR2 SQIVND (reference sequence). The V and J ends lost 8 bases and 0 bases respectively, with 8 bases between them. This CDR3 reads CASHSYSGANVLTF. In DNA form, the CDR3 reads TGTGCCAGTCACAGTTACTCTGGGGCCAACGTCCTGACTTTC.

This clonotype was seen a handful of times. CDR3 nucleotides: TGCGCCAGCAGCTTGGCCGAGGGGTTTACCTACGAGCAGTACTTC. Encoded protein: CASSLAEGFTYEQYF. V is TRBV5-1 and J is TRBJ2-7; D possibly uses TRBD1 or TRBD2 (5 bases each). V was pared by 0 bases and J by 2 bases, with 12 bases between. Germline CDR1 reads SGHRS; CDR2 reads YFSETQ. The CDR3 is 15 residues long.

This clonotype has at least ten counts. V and J are TRBV7-9 and TRBJ2-7, with D perhaps being TRBD1 or TRBD2 (5 bases each). Trimming took off 8 bases at V and 7 bases at J, with 12 bases between the two ends. The CDR3 is made up of 11 amino acids. Germline CDR1 and CDR2: SEHNR and FQNEAQ (reference sequence). The CDR3, as DNA: TGTGCCAGCGGGCTGGGGGATGAGCAGTACTTC. It is translated as CASGLGDEQYF.

For this clonotype: One junction end does not reproduce the germline sequence, and a read error may be involved. The chain uses TRBV11-2 and TRBJ1-1; D gene ambiguous. The CDR3 totals 12 residues. Germline loops: CDR1 SGHAT, CDR2 FQNNGV. The CDR3 DNA sequence: TGTGCCAGCAGCACACGACAAGCTGAAGCTTCCTTT. Translation gives CASSTRQAEASF.

The sample holds one count of this clonotype. The chain joins TRBV28 to TRBJ1-2; D is unresolved. CDR1 is MDHEN and CDR2 is SYDVKM in the germline V gene. This CDR3 is built from 14 residues. The V end lost 5 bases, the J end lost 3 bases, and 13 bases lay between the germline ends. In nucleotides, the CDR3 is TGTGCCAGCAGTAGCGGACTGCTCGACTATGGCTACACCTTC. This sequence encodes CASSSGLLDYGYTF.

This clonotype was seen at least ten times. The V and J genes are TRBV11-2 and TRBJ2-7, with D possibly being TRBD1 (5 bases). The CDR3 is 14 residues long. The germline V gene has CDR1 SGHAT and CDR2 FQNNGV. Trimming cost V 5 bases and J 9 bases, with 20 bases left between them. CDR3 in amino acids: CASSLYLRGAMQYF. The DNA of the CDR3 is TGTGCCAGCAGCCTTTATTTAAGGGGCGCCATGCAGTACTTC.